This TCR beta chain was documented in a study of shared clonotypes between healthy human individuals. Study at large: Researchers drew samples from two women and a few men aged 18 to 49. Study-level findings and limits: Donor scarcity curtailed the genetic and exposure-history diversity represented herein. A reduction in generation probabilities was seen for non-shared clonotypes relative to those shared by all four donors.

Data came from immunoSEQ multiplex PCR; TCRdb stores just in-frame clones and leaves some out. Seen here are about 2 million clones, approximately 94% observed once, and the top ten hold around 1%. Naive-designated CD8 cells lacked CD45RO, were positively enriched for CCR7, and omitted terminally differentiated effector memory CD45RA+ cells. All donors were healthy HIV-negative adults lacking recent acute infections or vaccinations. CDR1 and CDR2 (germline): MNHEY, SMNVEV (reference sequence). V shed 3 bases and J shed 3 bases, with 9 bases lying between them. CDR3 length equals 13 residues. With regard to this clone: The target antigen is unknown.

The V and J genes are TRBV27 and TRBJ2-7, with D hard to call. Sequencing was done on a sample of naive CD8+ T cells sorted from blood. The clonotype originates from a man younger than 35 in good health. CDR3 protein: CASSFQTRYEQYF. CDR3 DNA sequence: TGTGCCAGCAGTTTCCAGACGCGCTACGAGCAGTACTTC.